Only a few counts were recorded for the clone carrying this T cell receptor (beta chain). Its specificity is not known. For TCR beta, libraries came from iRepertoire HTBI primers and Arm-PCR of CDR3 regions. MiXCR, run by TCRdb on the multiplex PCR reads, gives a single entry per CDR3 protein. Of almost 350,000 distinct CDR3 sequences in the sample, around 19% were seen once. This CDR3 is built from 13 residues. In germline, CDR1 is LGHDT, CDR2 YNNKEL (reference sequence). V gave up 2 bases and J gave up 2 bases, with 6 bases separating them. The record originates from a study of regulatory T cells in long-lasting Graves disease. Time point in this sample: persistent/refractory GD, antithyroid drugs over 5 years with positive TRAb. Following extraction of RNA from PBMCs, that RNA was used to make the TCR library. General study points: Persistent disease favored TRBV28, TRBJ1-2 and TRBJ2-5.

The origin of this receptor is a female donor with Graves disease. The rearrangement joins TRBV3-1 to TRBJ1-2; D gene ambiguous. Here the sequenced sample was peripheral blood mononuclear cells (PBMCs), taken when the disease was refractory, from a patient treated with antithyroid drugs. CDR3 nucleotide sequence: TGTGCCAGCAGCCAATCCCTAAACTATGGCTACACCTTC. Translation: CASSQSLNYGYTF. The entire variable domain, with the rest obtained from reference TRBV3-1 and TRBJ1-2, is as follows: DTAVSQTPKYLVTQMGNDKSIKCEQNLGHDTMYWYKQDSKKFLKIMFSYNNKELIINETVPNRFSPKSPDKAHLNLHINSLELGDSAVYFCASSQSLNYGYTFGSGTRLTVV.